Given below is one TCR beta chain in context. Its antigen is undetermined. The data belong to a study of CD8 T cells in ankylosing spondylitis. The study, taken as a whole, reports: Researchers reportedly found disease-linked clones significantly enriched in matched ankylosing spondylitis synovial fluid.

TCRdb reprocessed the 5' RACE reads via MiXCR and lists one record per CDR3 protein. This table holds some 240,000 distinct CDR3 sequences, approximately 20% found once. The J segment lost 7 bases and the V segment lost 4 bases, leaving 6 bases of the junction unmatched. This CDR3 spans 14 amino acids. The germline V gene has CDR1 MNHEY and CDR2 SVGAGI. This clonotype originated in a male donor with ankylosing spondylitis or in good health (not recorded which). V is TRBV6-5 and J is TRBJ2-2, with 7 bases matching TRBD2. The sample was blood, either unsorted or a sorted T cell fraction (not recorded which). CDR3 region: CASSSLLAIGELFF. The CDR3 DNA reads as TGTGCCAGCAGTTCCCTACTAGCGATCGGGGAGCTGTTTTTT.